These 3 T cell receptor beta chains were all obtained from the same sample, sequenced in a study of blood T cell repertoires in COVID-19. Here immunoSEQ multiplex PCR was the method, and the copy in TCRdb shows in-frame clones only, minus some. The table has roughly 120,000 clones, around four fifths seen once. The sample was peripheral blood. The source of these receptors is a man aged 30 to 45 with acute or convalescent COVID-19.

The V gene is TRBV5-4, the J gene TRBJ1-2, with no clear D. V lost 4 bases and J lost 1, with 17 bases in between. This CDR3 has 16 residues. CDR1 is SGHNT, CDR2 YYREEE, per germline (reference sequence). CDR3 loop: CASSPTLSYFNYGYTF. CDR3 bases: TGTGCCAGCAGCCCTACACTATCGTATTTTAACTATGGCTACACCTTC.

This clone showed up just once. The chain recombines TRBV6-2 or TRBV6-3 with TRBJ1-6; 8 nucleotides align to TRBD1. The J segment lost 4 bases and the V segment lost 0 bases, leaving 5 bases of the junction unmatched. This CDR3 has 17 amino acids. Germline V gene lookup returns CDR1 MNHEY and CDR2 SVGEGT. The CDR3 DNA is TGTGCCAGCAGTTACTCCTCGGACAGGGAATATAATTCACCCCTCCACTTT. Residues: CASSYSSDREYNSPLHF.

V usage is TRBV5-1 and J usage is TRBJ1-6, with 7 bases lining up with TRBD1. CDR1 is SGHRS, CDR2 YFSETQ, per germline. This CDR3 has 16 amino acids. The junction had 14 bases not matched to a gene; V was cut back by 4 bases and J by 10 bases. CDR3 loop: CASSNAGDRAGSPLHF. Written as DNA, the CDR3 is TGCGCCAGCAGCAACGCGGGCGACAGGGCCGGGTCACCCCTCCACTTT.